This T cell receptor beta chain derives from a study of T cells in localized non-small cell lung cancer. General observations from the study: Compared with tumor, uninvolved adjacent lung displayed greater T cell clonality, ranking highest overall.

There are 15 residues in the CDR3. V trimming: 0 bases; J trimming: 3 bases; junction bases outside the gene matches: 5. CDR1 and CDR2 from the germline V gene are SGHRS and YFSETQ. Only in-frame clones appear in the TCRdb table, and some are missing; sequencing was by immunoSEQ multiplex PCR. The sample lists about 27,000 clones, about 85% occurring once. As concerns this clone: Its antigen is still unknown.

V usage is TRBV5-1 and J usage is TRBJ2-5, with 7 positions matching TRBD1. The sample here was peripheral blood, taken before any cancer treatment. This TCR was sampled from a female donor at least 60 years old with stage II squamous cell lung carcinoma. The CDR3 here is CASSLAPTGKETQYF. CDR3 nucleotide sequence: TGCGCCAGCAGCTTGGCACCGACAGGGAAAGAGACCCAGTACTTC.